This T cell receptor beta chain originates from a study of T cells after yellow fever vaccination. As for the study in general: In the case of low-cell-number fractions, SMART-Seq v4 Ultra Low Input was used for preparation. Whole-study findings and limits: Contaminants from the bulk population, in the form of abundant clonotypes, could be found in FACS-sorted repertoires.

Note on this clonotype: Its antigen is as yet unknown.

The study made its TCR cDNA through 5'RACE template switching. That step introduced a universal primer site along with UMIs. TCRdb re-derived calls from the 5' RACE reads in MiXCR, one entry per CDR3 protein. Of around 50,000 distinct CDR3 sequences listed, 7.4% are singletons. This TCR came from a man younger than 30 who received the YFV17D yellow fever vaccine. Sequenced material: CD8+ T cells sorted from PBMCs, taken approximately 15 days after the first yellow fever vaccination.

CDR3 sequence: CASGPGRRHNEQFF. CDR3 bases: TGTGCCAGCGGCCCCGGGCGACGGCACAATGAGCAGTTCTTC. The genes are TRBV5-6 and TRBJ2-1, with D uncertain. The CDR3 extends over 14 amino acids. CDR1 is SGHDT and CDR2 is YYEEEE in the germline V gene. Between the trimmed V and J ends, which lost 7 bases and 5 bases, there was a span of 16 bases.